Below, 4 T cell receptor beta chains from the same sample are listed, as sequenced in a study of blood T cells in healthy people across ages. A sample-barcoded 5' primer and a J-beta primer mix were used in a second PCR of about 6 to 11 cycles. Each CDR3 protein gets one entry after TCRdb re-called the 5' RACE reads with MiXCR. Here the sample spans roughly 2 million distinct CDR3 sequences, roughly 50% being singletons. The sample taken for sequencing was blood. All receptors derive from a woman aged 40 to 50 in good health.

The rearrangement links TRBV6-6 to TRBJ2-3; tentatively, D is TRBD1 (7 bases). Trimming took 7 bases from V and 5 from J, leaving 13 bases between them. Per germline, CDR1 MNHNY and CDR2 SVGAGI (reference sequence). The CDR3 spans 13 residues. The CDR3 bases are TGTGCCAGCACTAGACAGGGAGGAGATACGCAGTATTTT. Amino acids: CASTRQGGDTQYF.

This clonotype was counted a few times. The chain is built from TRBV7-2 and TRBJ2-1, with 8 nucleotides matching TRBD2. V was clipped by 2 bases and J by 8 bases; unmatched bases: 8. CDR3 length: 15 residues. From germline, CDR1 is SGHTA and CDR2 FQGNSA. The CDR3 reads CASSLRAGTSDEQFF. DNA of the CDR3: TGTGCCAGCAGCTTAAGGGCCGGGACTAGTGATGAGCAGTTCTTC.

As concerns this clonotype: This may stem from a read error, because a much larger clone lies one nucleotide away. The CDR3 coding sequence is TGTGCCAGCAGCTGGGACACCTCCTACGAGCAGTACTTC. Translated, it gives CASSWDTSYEQYF. V gene TRBV7-8 combines with J gene TRBJ2-7; D possibly corresponds to TRBD1 (6 bases). The CDR3 has 13 amino acids. Germline V gene data show CDR1 as SGHVS and CDR2 as FQNEAQ. V lost 4 bases and J 0 bases, leaving 7 bases between the germline ends.

The V gene is TRBV12-3 or TRBV12-4, the J gene TRBJ2-3; no definite D call. With 5 bases removed from V and 0 bases from J, the gap between germline ends came to 9 bases. The CDR3 length is 14 residues. The CDR3 loop reads CASSALNSTDTQYF. In nucleotides, the CDR3 is TGTGCCAGCAGTGCCCTAAACAGCACAGATACGCAGTATTTT.